The clone carrying this T cell receptor (beta chain) was seen ten or more times. Its antigen remains unidentified. V lost 3 bases to trimming and J lost 5 bases; unmatched junction nucleotides: 9. Per the germline V gene, CDR1 is SGHTA and CDR2 is FQGNSA. The CDR3 sequence is 17 residues long. This sample is part of a study of human T cells and chemical hapten exposure. Study-level background: There were per-sample TCR yield variations, arising mainly from small pooled library volume differences.

The study extracted total RNA from unfractionated whole blood. Unique molecular identifiers were affixed to discrete cDNA molecules within the library. In the original processing: Samples had a median of around 94,000 TCRs, ranging 23,224 to 690,600. TCRdb used MiXCR to reprocess the 5' RACE reads, holding one entry per CDR3 protein. The V and J calls were determined by TCRdb, not by the authors. The sample consists of approximately 140,000 distinct CDR3 sequences, 4.1% of them appearing once. Overall study findings and caveats: Sensitization with DPC brought no change to TCRs above 1 in 1000 in frequency.

The source is a female donor in good health. The chain recombines TRBV7-2 with TRBJ2-3; the match to TRBD2 covers 12 bases. The CDR3 DNA reads TGTGCCAGCAGCTTTAGACTAGCGGGGGAATGGTTAGATACGCAGTATTTT. Protein product: CASSFRLAGEWLDTQYF.